These T cell receptor beta chains were read from a single sample in a study of CD8+CD57+ T cells in acquired aplastic anemia. MiXCR, applied by TCRdb to the reads, yields one record per CDR3 protein. The sample records around 400,000 distinct CDR3 sequences, 55% to 75% being singletons. Source material: sorted CD4+, CD8+, or CD8+CD57+ T cells (not recorded which) from PBMCs. The receptors derive from a human donor in good health, serving as a control. Each CDR3 is given with its conserved first and last residue. Each record gives: clone size, V gene, D gene, CDR3 length, J gene, CDR3 protein, CDR3 DNA. D genes are given only for firm matches. Size values are once, few and many counts, or a class for expanded clones, and some rows have none.

-,TRBV11-3,-,15,TRBJ2-6,CASSVTRTGANVLTF,TGTGCCAGCAGCGTAACCCGCACAGGGGCCAACGTCCTGACTTTC
-,TRBV2,-,13,TRBJ1-6,CASSEATGGTLHF,TGTGCCAGCAGTGAAGCCACCGGTGGGACCCTCCACTTT
-,TRBV7-9,TRBD2,13,TRBJ2-5,CASSLVGGETEYF,TGTGCCAGCAGCTTAGTGGGGGGGGAGACCGAGTATTTC
many,TRBV4-3,TRBD1,15,TRBJ1-1,CASSARQGVNTEAFF,TGCGCCAGCAGCGCTAGACAGGGGGTGAACACTGAAGCTTTCTTT
-,TRBV20-1,TRBD1,14,TRBJ1-1,CSATRTGSLLKAFF,TGCAGTGCTACCCGGACAGGGTCCCTGCTGAAAGCTTTCTTT
-,TRBV7-8,-,16,TRBJ2-3,CASSRGTTDTQYFQYF,-
-,TRBV7-2,TRBD2,16,TRBJ2-7,CASSLGLAGVYYEQYF,TGTGCCAGCAGCTTAGGACTAGCGGGGGTTTACTACGAGCAGTACTTC
few,TRBV29-1,TRBD1,14,TRBJ1-2,CSVDWTGGNYGYTF,TGCAGCGTTGATTGGACAGGGGGAAACTATGGCTACACCTTC
-,TRBV12-3/TRBV12-4,-,13,TRBJ1-1,CASRVQENTEAFF,TGTGCCAGCAGGGTACAGGAAAACACTGAAGCTTTCTTT
-,TRBV12-3/TRBV12-4,-,14,TRBJ2-7,CASSCATAGLEQYF,TGTGCCAGCAGCTGCGCCACGGCAGGGCTCGAGCAGTACTTC
-,TRBV10-3,-,13,TRBJ2-3,CAISGHVTDTQYF,TGTGCCATCAGTGGACATGTCACAGATACCCAGTATTTT
few,TRBV20-1,-,13,TRBJ2-5,CSARDPSEETQYF,TGCAGTGCTAGAGATCCATCCGAAGAGACCCAGTACTTC
-,TRBV7-3,TRBD1,15,TRBJ2-5,CASSSRDRYQETQYF,TGTGCCAGCAGCAGCCGGGACAGGTACCAAGAGACCCAGTACTTC
-,TRBV19,TRBD1,14,TRBJ1-2,CASVSLGQFYGYTF,TGTGCCAGTGTCTCACTGGGACAGTTCTATGGCTACACCTTC
-,TRBV7-9,-,16,TRBJ2-6,CASSSYGNTDYGYLTF,TGTGCCAGCAGCTCATATGGGAACACTGACTATGGCTACCTGACTTTC
few,TRBV5-1,TRBD1,13,TRBJ1-6,CASKGTGDSPLHF,TGCGCCAGCAAAGGGACAGGAGATTCACCCCTCCACTTT
-,TRBV7-8,-,13,TRBJ2-7,CASSLRGGGEQYF,TGTGCCAGCAGCTTACGCGGCGGCGGCGAGCAGTACTTC
few,TRBV7-6,-,13,TRBJ2-1,CASSLAAGNEQFF,TGTGCCAGCAGCTTAGCTGCAGGTAATGAGCAGTTCTTC
-,TRBV2,-,14,TRBJ2-7,CASSREHAKGAQYF,TGTGCCAGCAGCCGAGAGCACGCCAAGGGCGCGCAGTACTTC
-,TRBV11-1,-,13,TRBJ2-1,CASSLSSDDEQFF,TGTGCCAGCAGCTTATCGTCCGACGATGAGCAGTTCTTC
-,TRBV5-1,-,14,TRBJ2-7,CASSLGRTDYEQYF,TGCGCCAGCAGCTTGGGCAGGACTGACTACGAGCAGTACTTC
-,TRBV9,TRBD1,12,TRBJ1-6,CASSLDRGALHF,TGTGCCAGCAGCCTCGACAGGGGAGCCCTCCACTTT
once,TRBV7-9,-,13,TRBJ2-4,CASSLEVKNIQYF,TGTGCCAGCAGCTTGGAGGTAAAAAACATTCAGTACTTC
-,TRBV7-9,TRBD2,15,TRBJ2-7,CASSQRGVSLQEQYF,TGTGCCAGCAGCCAGCGGGGAGTGAGCCTCCAAGAGCAGTACTTC
-,TRBV20-1,-,15,TRBJ2-7,CSAPRRLGTGYEQYF,TGCAGTGCCCCCAGGCGCCTAGGGACTGGCTACGAGCAGTACTTC
-,TRBV20-1,-,16,TRBJ2-2,CSASSDSNYNTGELFF,TGCAGTGCTTCTTCGGACAGCAACTATAACACCGGGGAGCTGTTTTTT
-,TRBV9,-,14,TRBJ1-1,CASSVRRGMTEAHF,TGTGCCAGCAGCGTCCGACGGGGGATGACCGAAGCTCACTTT
-,TRBV12-3/TRBV12-4,TRBD1,17,TRBJ1-2,CASSPAPQTGLGYGYTF,TGTGCCAGCAGCCCAGCCCCTCAGACAGGGTTAGGCTATGGCTACACCTTC
-,TRBV6-5,-,17,TRBJ1-3,CASTTGKSLSSGNTIYF,TGTGCCAGCACAACTGGAAAGTCCTTATCCTCTGGAAACACCATATATTTT
many,TRBV12-3/TRBV12-4,TRBD1,16,TRBJ2-3,CASSLVRTGGTDTQYF,TGTGCCAGCAGTTTAGTAAGGACAGGGGGCACAGATACGCAGTATTTT
-,TRBV20-1,-,15,TRBJ2-2,CSARGAARDTGELFF,TGCAGTGCTAGGGGAGCAGCGCGAGACACCGGGGAGCTGTTTTTT
-,TRBV7-2,TRBD1,12,TRBJ2-1,CASGTGGNEQFF,TGTGCCAGCGGGACAGGGGGCAATGAGCAGTTCTTC
-,TRBV7-4,TRBD2,13,TRBJ2-3,CASSVAAGGTQYF,TGTGCCAGCAGCGTTGCGGCGGGGGGTACGCAGTATTTT
-,TRBV7-3,-,14,TRBJ2-2,CASSRMGAYNELFF,TGTGCCAGCAGCCGGATGGGGGCCTACAATGAGCTGTTTTTT
-,TRBV7-8,-,13,TRBJ1-5,CASSLRERQPQHF,TGTGCCAGCAGCTTAAGGGAGAGGCAGCCCCAGCATTTT
-,TRBV20-1,-,15,TRBJ1-3,CSARGLAETRNTIYF,TGCAGTGCCAGGGGACTAGCGGAAACTAGAAACACCATATATTTT
few,TRBV25-1,TRBD1,15,TRBJ2-3,CASSDGDRGEDTQYF,TGTGCCAGCAGTGATGGGGACAGGGGGGAAGATACGCAGTATTTT
-,TRBV11-3,-,13,TRBJ2-7,CASSLRVGNEQYF,TGTGCCAGCAGCTTAAGGGTGGGGAACGAGCAGTACTTC
-,TRBV7-2,-,14,TRBJ2-1,CASSPSGACSDQFF,TGTGCCAGCAGCCCCTCTGGCGCCTGCAGTGACCAGTTCTTC
many,TRBV12-3/TRBV12-4,-,14,TRBJ1-4,CASSFVGLGEKLFF,TGTGCCAGCAGTTTTGTTGGATTAGGAGAAAAACTGTTTTTT
-,TRBV10-1,-,15,TRBJ1-1,CASSGTGSGRNLPFW,TGCGCCAGCAGTGGGACGGGGTCGGGGCGAAACCTACCTTTCTGG
-,TRBV6-2/TRBV6-3,TRBD2,14,TRBJ2-1,CASRPGGFYNEQFF,TGTGCCTCCCGGCCGGGGGGTTTTTACAATGAGCAGTTCTTC
-,TRBV7-2,TRBD1,14,TRBJ1-2,CASSFSEGAETQNF,TGTGCCAGCAGCTTTAGCGAGGGGGCAGAAACCCAGAATTTT
-,TRBV7-2,-,15,TRBJ2-3,CASSFDAGRNEQLYF,TGTGCCAGCAGCTTTGACGCAGGCCGCAATGAGCAGTTGTATTTT
-,TRBV7-2,-,14,TRBJ2-3,CAGSLVLTKEMNTF,TGTGCCGGCAGCTTAGTACTCACAAAAGAGATGAACACTTTT
many,TRBV19,-,14,TRBJ2-3,CASSIVYSTDTQYF,TGTGCCAGTAGTATAGTTTATTCGACAGATACGCAGTATTTT
-,TRBV29-1,-,11,TRBJ1-2,CSVQEGRRYTF,TGCAGCGTCCAGGAGGGACGTCGCTACACCTTC
-,TRBV5-1,-,15,TRBJ2-1,CASSVGNSEYNEQFF,TGCGCCAGCAGCGTTGGGAACAGCGAATACAATGAGCAGTTCTTC
-,TRBV10-3,-,14,TRBJ1-6,CAIGGPGLDSPLHF,TGTGCCATCGGTGGGCCAGGGCTGGATTCACCCCTCCACTTT
-,TRBV7-9,-,13,TRBJ1-2,CASSFGRSDEQNF,TGTGCCAGCAGCTTCGGCAGGTCCGACGAGCAGAACTTC
-,TRBV9,TRBD2,15,TRBJ2-5,CASSTSGGAQETQYF,TGTGCCAGCAGTACTAGCGGGGGGGCACAGGAGACCCAGTACTTC
-,TRBV6-1,TRBD1,14,TRBJ1-2,CASSEAGGAYGYTF,TGTGCCAGCAGTGAAGCAGGGGGCGCCTATGGCTACACCTTC
-,TRBV11-2,-,14,TRBJ1-6,CASSLERLNSPLHF,TGCGCCAGCAGCTTAGAAAGGTTGAATTCACCCCTCCACTTT
many,TRBV29-1,-,13,TRBJ1-1,CSVEDTLNTEAFF,TGCAGCGTTGAAGATACTCTGAACACTGAAGCTTTCTTT
-,TRBV7-2,TRBD1,17,TRBJ2-2,CASFTGGSGANTGELFF,TGTGCCAGTTTTACAGGGGGCTCTGGGGCGAACACCGGGGAGCTGTTTTTT
-,TRBV20-1,-,14,TRBJ2-7,CSARDNQGTYEQYF,TGCAGTGCTAGAGATAATCAGGGAACCTACGAGCAGTACTTC